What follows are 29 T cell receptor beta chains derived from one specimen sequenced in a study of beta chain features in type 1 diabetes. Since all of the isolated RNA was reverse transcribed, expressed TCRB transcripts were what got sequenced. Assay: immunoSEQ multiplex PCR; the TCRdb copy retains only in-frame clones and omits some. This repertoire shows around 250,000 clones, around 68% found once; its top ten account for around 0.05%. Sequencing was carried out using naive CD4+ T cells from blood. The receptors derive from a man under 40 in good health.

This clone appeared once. The CDR3 spells CSVGASGSPETQYF. CDR3 DNA: TGCAGCGTTGGGGCTAGCGGGAGCCCAGAGACCCAGTACTTC. The J gene is TRBJ2-5, the V gene TRBV29-1, with 10 bases matching TRBD2. There are 14 residues in the CDR3. The germline CDR1 and CDR2 sequences are SQVTM and ANQGSEA. With V trimmed by 4 bases and J by 4 bases, 6 bases remained unmatched.

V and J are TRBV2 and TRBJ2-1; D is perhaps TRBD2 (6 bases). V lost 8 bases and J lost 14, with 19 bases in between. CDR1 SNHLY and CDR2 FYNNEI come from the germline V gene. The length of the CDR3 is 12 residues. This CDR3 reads CASLPSRDSEFF. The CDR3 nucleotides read TGTGCCAGCCTTCCATCCCGGGACTCAGAGTTCTTC.

CDR3 nucleotides: TGTGCCAGCAGCACTCAGACAGGGGCCGTCACTGAAGCTTTCTTT. Translated: CASSTQTGAVTEAFF. The V and J genes are TRBV5-4 and TRBJ1-1; TRBD1 matches 8 bases. In germline, CDR1 is SGHNT, CDR2 YYREEE (reference sequence). The ends lost 4 bases at V and 4 bases at J; junction bases unmatched: 9. This CDR3 is built from 15 residues.

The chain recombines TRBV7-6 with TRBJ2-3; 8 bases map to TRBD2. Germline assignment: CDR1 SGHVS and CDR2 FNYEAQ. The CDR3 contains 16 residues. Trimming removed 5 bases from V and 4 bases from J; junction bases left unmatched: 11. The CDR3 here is CASSPTLAGGPDTQYF. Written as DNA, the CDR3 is TGTGCCAGCAGCCCGACTCTAGCGGGCGGGCCAGATACGCAGTATTTT.

CDR3 DNA: TGCGCCAGCAGCTTGGCCGGGAGCGTATACGAGCAGTACTTC. Its protein is CASSLAGSVYEQYF. The rearrangement joins TRBV5-1 to TRBJ2-7, with D possibly TRBD2 on 6 matching bases. V was cut by 0 bases and J by 4 bases, with 11 bases left in between. CDR1 and CDR2 (germline): SGHRS, YFSETQ. There are 14 residues in the CDR3.

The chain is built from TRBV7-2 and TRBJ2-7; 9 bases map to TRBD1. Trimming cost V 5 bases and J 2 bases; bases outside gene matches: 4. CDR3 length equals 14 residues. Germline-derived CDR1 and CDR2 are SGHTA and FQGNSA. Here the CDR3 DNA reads TGTGCCAGCAGCCGGGGACAGGGCCCCTACGAGCAGTACTTC. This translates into CASSRGQGPYEQYF.

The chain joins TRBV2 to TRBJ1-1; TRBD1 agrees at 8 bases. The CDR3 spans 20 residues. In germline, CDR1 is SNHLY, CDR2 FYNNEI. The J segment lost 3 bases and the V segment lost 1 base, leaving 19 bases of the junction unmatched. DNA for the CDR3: TGTGCCAGCAGTGAAGGGACAGGGTATAAGCTTGGGGATCTGGACACTGAAGCTTTCTTT. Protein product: CASSEGTGYKLGDLDTEAFF.

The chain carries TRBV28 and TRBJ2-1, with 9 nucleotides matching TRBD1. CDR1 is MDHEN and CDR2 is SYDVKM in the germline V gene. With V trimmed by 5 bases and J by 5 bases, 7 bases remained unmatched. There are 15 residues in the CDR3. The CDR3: CASSPPGTGNNEQFF. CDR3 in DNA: TGTGCCAGCAGTCCTCCCGGGACAGGGAACAATGAGCAGTTCTTC.

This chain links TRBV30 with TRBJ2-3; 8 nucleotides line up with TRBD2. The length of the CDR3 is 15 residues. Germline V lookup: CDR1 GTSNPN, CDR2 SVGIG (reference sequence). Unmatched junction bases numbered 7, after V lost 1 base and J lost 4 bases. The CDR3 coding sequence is TGTGCCTGGAGTGCGCCCACGGGGGGGCCAGATACGCAGTATTTT. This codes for CAWSAPTGGPDTQYF.

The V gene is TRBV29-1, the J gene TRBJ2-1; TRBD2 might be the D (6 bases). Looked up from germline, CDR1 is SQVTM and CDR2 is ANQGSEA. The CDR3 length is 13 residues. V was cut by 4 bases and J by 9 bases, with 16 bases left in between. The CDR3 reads CSVGGLLVGEQFF. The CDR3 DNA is TGCAGCGTTGGAGGACTACTGGTCGGTGAGCAGTTCTTC.

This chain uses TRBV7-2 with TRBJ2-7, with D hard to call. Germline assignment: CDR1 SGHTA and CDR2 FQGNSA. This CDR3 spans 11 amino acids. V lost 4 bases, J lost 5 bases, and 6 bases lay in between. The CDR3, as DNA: TGTGCCAGCAGCTCTTGGGACGAGCAGTACTTC. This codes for CASSSWDEQYF.

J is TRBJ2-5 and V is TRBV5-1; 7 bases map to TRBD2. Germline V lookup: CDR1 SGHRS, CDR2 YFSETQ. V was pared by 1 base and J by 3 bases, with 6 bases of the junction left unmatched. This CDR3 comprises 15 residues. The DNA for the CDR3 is TGCGCCAGCAGCTTGAGGGGAAGCGGGGAAGAGACCCAGTACTTC. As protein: CASSLRGSGEETQYF.

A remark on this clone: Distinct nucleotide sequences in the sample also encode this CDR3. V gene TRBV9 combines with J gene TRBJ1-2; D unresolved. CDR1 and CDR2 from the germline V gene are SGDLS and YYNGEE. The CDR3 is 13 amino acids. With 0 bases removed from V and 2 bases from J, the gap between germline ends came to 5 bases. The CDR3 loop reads CASSVVENYGYTF. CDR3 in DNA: TGTGCCAGCAGCGTAGTAGAGAACTATGGCTACACCTTC. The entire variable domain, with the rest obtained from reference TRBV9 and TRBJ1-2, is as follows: DSGVTQTPKHLITATGQRVTLRCSPRSGDLSVYWYQQSLDQGLQFLIQYYNGEERAKGNILERFSAQQFPDLHSELNLSSLELGDSALYFCASSVVENYGYTFGSGTRLTVV.

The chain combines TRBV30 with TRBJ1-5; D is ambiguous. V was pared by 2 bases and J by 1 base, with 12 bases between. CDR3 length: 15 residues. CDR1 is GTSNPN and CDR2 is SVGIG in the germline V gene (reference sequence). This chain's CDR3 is CAWSPRTTSNQPQHF. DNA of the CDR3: TGTGCCTGGAGTCCCAGGACGACGAGCAATCAGCCCCAGCATTTT. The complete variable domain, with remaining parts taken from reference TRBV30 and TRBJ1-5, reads SQTIHQWPATLVQPVGSPLSLECTVEGTSNPNLYWYRQAAGRGLQLLFYSVGIGQISSEVPQNLSASRPQDRQFILSSKKLLLSDSGFYLCAWSPRTTSNQPQHFGDGTRLSIL.

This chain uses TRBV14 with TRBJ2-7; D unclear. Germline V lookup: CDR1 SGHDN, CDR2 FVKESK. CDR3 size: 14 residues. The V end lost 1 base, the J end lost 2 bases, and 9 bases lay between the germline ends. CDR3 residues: CASSQVPGPYEQYF. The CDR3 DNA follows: TGTGCCAGCAGCCAAGTCCCCGGGCCCTACGAGCAGTACTTC.

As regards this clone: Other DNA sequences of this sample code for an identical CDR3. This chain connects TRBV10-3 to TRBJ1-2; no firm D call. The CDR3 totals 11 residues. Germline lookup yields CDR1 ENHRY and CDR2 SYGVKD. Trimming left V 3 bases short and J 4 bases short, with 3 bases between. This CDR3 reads CAISESYGYTF. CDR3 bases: TGTGCCATCAGTGAAAGCTATGGCTACACCTTC.

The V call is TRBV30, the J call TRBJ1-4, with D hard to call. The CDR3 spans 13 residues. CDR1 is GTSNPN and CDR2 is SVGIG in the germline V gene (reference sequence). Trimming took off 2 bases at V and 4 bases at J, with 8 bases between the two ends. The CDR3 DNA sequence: TGTGCCTGGAGTCGGTCTTTTAATGAAAAACTGTTTTTT. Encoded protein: CAWSRSFNEKLFF.

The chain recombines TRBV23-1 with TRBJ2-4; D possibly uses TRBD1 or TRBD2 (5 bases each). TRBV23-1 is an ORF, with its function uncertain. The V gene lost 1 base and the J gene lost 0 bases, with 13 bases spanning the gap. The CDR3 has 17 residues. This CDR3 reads CASSQFCGGIAKNIQYF. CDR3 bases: TGCGCCAGCAGTCAATTCTGTGGGGGAATAGCCAAAAACATTCAGTACTTC.

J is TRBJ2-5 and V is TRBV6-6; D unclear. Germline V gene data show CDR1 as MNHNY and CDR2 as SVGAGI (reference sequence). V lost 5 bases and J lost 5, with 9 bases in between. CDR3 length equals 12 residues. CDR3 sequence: CASSPPAETQYF. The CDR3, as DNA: TGTGCCAGCAGTCCGCCGGCCGAGACCCAGTACTTC.

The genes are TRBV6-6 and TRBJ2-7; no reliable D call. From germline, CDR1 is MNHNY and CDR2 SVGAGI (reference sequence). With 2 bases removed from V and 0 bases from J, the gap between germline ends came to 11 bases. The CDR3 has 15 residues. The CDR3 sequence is CASSYGSPSSYEQYF. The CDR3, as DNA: TGTGCCAGCAGTTACGGCAGTCCGAGCTCCTACGAGCAGTACTTC.

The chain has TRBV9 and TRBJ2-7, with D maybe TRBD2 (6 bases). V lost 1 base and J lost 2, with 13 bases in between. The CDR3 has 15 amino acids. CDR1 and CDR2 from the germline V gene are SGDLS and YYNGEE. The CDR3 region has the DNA TGTGCCAGCAGCGTAACGGCTAGCGTTCCCTACGAGCAGTACTTC. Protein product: CASSVTASVPYEQYF.

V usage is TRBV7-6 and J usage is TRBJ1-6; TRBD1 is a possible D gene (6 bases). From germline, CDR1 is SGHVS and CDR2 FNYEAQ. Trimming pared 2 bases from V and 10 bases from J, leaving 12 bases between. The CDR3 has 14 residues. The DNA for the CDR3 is TGTGCCAGCAGCTTACTGGGGGCTGAATCACCCCTCCACTTT. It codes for CASSLLGAESPLHF.

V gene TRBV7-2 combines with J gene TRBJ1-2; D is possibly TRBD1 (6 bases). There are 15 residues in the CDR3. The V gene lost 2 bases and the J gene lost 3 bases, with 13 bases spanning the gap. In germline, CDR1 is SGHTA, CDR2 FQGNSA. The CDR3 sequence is CASSLSDRSYYGYTF. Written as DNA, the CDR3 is TGTGCCAGCAGCTTAAGCGACAGGTCTTACTATGGCTACACCTTC. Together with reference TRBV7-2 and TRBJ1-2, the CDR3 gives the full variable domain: GAGVSQSPSNKVTEKGKDVELRCDPISGHTALYWYRQSLGQGLEFLIYFQGNSAPDKSGLPSDRFSAERTGGSVSTLTIQRTQQEDSAVYLCASSLSDRSYYGYTFGSGTRLTVV.

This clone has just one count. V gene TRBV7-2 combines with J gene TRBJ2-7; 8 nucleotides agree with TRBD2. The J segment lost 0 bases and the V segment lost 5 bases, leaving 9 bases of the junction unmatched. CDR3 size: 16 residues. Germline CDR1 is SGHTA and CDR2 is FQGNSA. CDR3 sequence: CASSTRTSGSSYEQYF. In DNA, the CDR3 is TGTGCCAGCAGCACGCGCACTAGCGGAAGCTCCTACGAGCAGTACTTC.

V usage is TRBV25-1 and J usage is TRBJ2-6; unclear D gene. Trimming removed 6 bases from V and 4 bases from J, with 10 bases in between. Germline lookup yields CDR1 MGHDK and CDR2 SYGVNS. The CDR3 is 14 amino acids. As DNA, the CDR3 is TGTGCCAGCAGCTACTCTGTAGGGGCCAACGTCCTGACTTTC. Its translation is CASSYSVGANVLTF.

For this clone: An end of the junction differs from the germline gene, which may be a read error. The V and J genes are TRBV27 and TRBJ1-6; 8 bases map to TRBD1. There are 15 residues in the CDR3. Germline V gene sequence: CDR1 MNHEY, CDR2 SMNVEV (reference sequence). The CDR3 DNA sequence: TGTGCCAGCCGTTTCTTGGACAGGGAGAATTCACCCCTCCACTTT. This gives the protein CASRFLDRENSPLHF.

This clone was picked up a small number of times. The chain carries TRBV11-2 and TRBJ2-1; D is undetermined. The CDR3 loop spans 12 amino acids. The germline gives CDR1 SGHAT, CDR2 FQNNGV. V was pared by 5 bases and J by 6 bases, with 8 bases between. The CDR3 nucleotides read TGTGCCAGCAGCACCGATCTCAATGAGCAGTTCTTC. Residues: CASSTDLNEQFF.

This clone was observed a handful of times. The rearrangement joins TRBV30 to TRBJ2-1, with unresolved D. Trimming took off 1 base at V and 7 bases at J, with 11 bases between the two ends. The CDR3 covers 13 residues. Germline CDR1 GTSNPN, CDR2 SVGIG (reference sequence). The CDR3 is CAWSEGVGNEQFF. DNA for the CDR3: TGTGCCTGGAGTGAGGGTGTGGGGAATGAGCAGTTCTTC.

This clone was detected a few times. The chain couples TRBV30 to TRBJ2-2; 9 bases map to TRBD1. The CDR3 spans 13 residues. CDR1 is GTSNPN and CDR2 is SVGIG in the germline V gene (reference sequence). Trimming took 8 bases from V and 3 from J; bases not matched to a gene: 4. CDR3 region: CAGRTGDTGELFF. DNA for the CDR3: TGTGCCGGTAGGACAGGGGACACCGGGGAGCTGTTTTTT.